This T cell receptor beta chain is from a study of T cells in Graves' hyperthyroidism and ophthalmopathy. The CDR3 loop spans 15 amino acids. The germline gives CDR1 MNHEY, CDR2 SMNVEV (reference sequence). Trimming took 7 bases from V and 2 from J; bases not matched to a gene: 11. Researchers took RNA transcripts and amplified the TCR beta CDR3 regions from them. A set of HTBI primers served as the primers for a first-round RT-PCR of the TCR CDR3. Each CDR3 protein is one row after TCRdb ran MiXCR on the multiplex PCR reads. The table has about 410,000 distinct CDR3 sequences, roughly 14% seen once; the top ten hold about 12%.

This chain joins TRBV27 and TRBJ2-7; 7 positions agree with TRBD1. The TCR was taken from a young man with Graves' ophthalmopathy. Sequenced sample: blood. Here the CDR3 reads CASTQRGPDTYEQYF. DNA for the CDR3: TGTGCCAGCACCCAAAGGGGGCCAGACACCTACGAGCAGTACTTC.